One sample yielded the 14 T cell receptor beta chains listed below, sequenced in a study of blood T cell repertoires in COVID-19. The protocol was immunoSEQ multiplex PCR, while the TCRdb copy is restricted to in-frame clones and leaves out a portion. The sample has under 200,000 clones, about 84% seen once. Material for sequencing was PBMCs or T cells enriched from blood (not recorded which). Receptors originate from a woman in her 40s with acute COVID-19.

This chain uses TRBV3-1 (or the pseudogene TRBV3-2) with TRBJ2-1; 8 nucleotides align to TRBD1. After removal of 1 base from V and 9 bases from J, the junction contained 8 bases not matched to a gene. The germline V gene encodes CDR1 LGHDT and CDR2 YNNKEL (reference sequence). The CDR3 consists of 15 residues. The CDR3, as DNA: TGTGCCAGCAGCCAAGCAGGGGGCAAGCCGGGTGAGCAGTTCTTC. As protein: CASSQAGGKPGEQFF.

This sequence joins TRBV19 and TRBJ1-6; 9 positions agree with TRBD1. Trimming removed 4 bases from V and 14 bases from J; junction bases left unmatched: 6. The CDR3 extends over 13 amino acids. The germline V gene has CDR1 LNHDA and CDR2 SQIVND (reference sequence). The CDR3 nucleotides read TGTGCCAGTAGTAGGGGACAGGGTGAGGCCCTCCACTTT. Protein sequence: CASSRGQGEALHF. Supplemented by reference TRBV19 and TRBJ1-6, the full variable domain reads DGGITQSPKYLFRKEGQNVTLSCEQNLNHDAMYWYRQDPGQGLRLIYYSQIVNDFQKGDIAEGYSVSREKKESFPLTVTSAQKNPTAFYLCASSRGQGEALHFGNGTRLTVT.

The genes are TRBV19 and TRBJ2-7, with TRBD2 identical over 9 bases. V shed 1 base, J shed 5 bases, and the junction held 9 bases outside the gene matches. The CDR3 has 16 residues. From germline, CDR1 is LNHDA and CDR2 SQIVND (reference sequence). The CDR3 DNA follows: TGTGCCAGTAGTATAGTCAGTTCCAGCGGGAGGCACGAGCAGTACTTC. As protein: CASSIVSSSGRHEQYF.

V and J are TRBV24-1 and TRBJ1-5; no clear D. V lost 3 bases, J lost 0 bases, and 8 bases lay in between. The CDR3 is 15 residues long. Germline V gene lookup returns CDR1 KGHDR and CDR2 SFDVKD. The CDR3 DNA is TGTGCCACCAGTGATCCCGGGGTTAGCAATCAGCCCCAGCATTTT. It specifies CATSDPGVSNQPQHF.

A few counts support this clone. The V and J genes are TRBV6-1 and TRBJ2-1; 12 bases match TRBD2. CDR3 length: 17 amino acids. Germline lookup yields CDR1 MNHNS and CDR2 SASEGT. Losses at the gene ends were 6 bases for V and 3 bases for J; bases not matched to a gene: 9. CDR3 nucleotides: TGTGCCAGCAGGGAACGACTAGCGGGAGAATTCTACAATGAGCAGTTCTTC. Translated, it gives CASRERLAGEFYNEQFF.

The genes are TRBV29-1 and TRBJ1-2; D gene uncertain. The CDR3 totals 14 residues. Germline loops: CDR1 SQVTM, CDR2 ANQGSEA. The V and J ends lost 7 bases and 3 bases respectively, with 18 bases between them. The CDR3 loop is CSANAEARHYGYTF. The CDR3 nucleotides read TGCAGCGCTAATGCCGAGGCCAGACACTATGGCTACACCTTC.

This sequence joins TRBV18 and TRBJ1-1; TRBD1 aligns across 9 bases. Trimming at V came to 5 bases and at J to 11 bases, leaving 9 bases not matched to a gene. CDR1 KGHSH and CDR2 LQKENI come from the germline V gene. CDR3 length: 13 amino acids. The CDR3 DNA sequence: TGTGCCAGCTCAGCGGGACAGGGTTATGGGGCTTTCTTT. It translates to CASSAGQGYGAFF. The full variable domain, rest sourced from reference TRBV18 and TRBJ1-1, is NAGVMQNPRHLVRRRGQEARLRCSPMKGHSHVYWYRQLPEEGLKFMVYLQKENIIDESGMPKERFSAEFPKEGPSILRIQQVVRGDSAAYFCASSAGQGYGAFFGQGTRLTVV.

The J gene is TRBJ2-5, the V gene TRBV5-1; unclear D gene. The germline V and J ends were trimmed by 3 bases and 1 base, with 10 bases remaining between them. This CDR3 has 14 amino acids. The germline V gene encodes CDR1 SGHRS and CDR2 YFSETQ. The CDR3 sequence: CASSSEPFQETQYF. The CDR3 DNA reads TGCGCCAGCAGCTCCGAGCCGTTCCAAGAGACCCAGTACTTC.

The CDR3 nucleotides are TGTGCCAGCAGTCCCCAGGGTTATAACACTGAAGCTTTCTTT. Translating it yields CASSPQGYNTEAFF. The chain has TRBV28 and TRBJ1-1, with D perhaps matching TRBD1 (5 bases). Germline loops: CDR1 MDHEN, CDR2 SYDVKM. Trimming pared 5 bases from V and 2 bases from J, leaving 12 bases between. The CDR3 has 14 residues.

Only a few counts were recorded for this clone. The rearrangement uses TRBV30 and TRBJ1-2; 8 bases map to TRBD1. Germline CDR1 reads GTSNPN; CDR2 reads SVGIG (reference sequence). The CDR3 runs to 15 residues. V was clipped by 6 bases and J by 3 bases; unmatched bases: 12. The CDR3 sequence: CACLRKDREDYGYTF. Here the CDR3 DNA reads TGTGCCTGCCTCCGAAAGGACAGGGAGGACTATGGCTACACCTTC.

The rearrangement uses TRBV19 and TRBJ2-7; weak D call: TRBD2 (6 bases). This CDR3 comprises 14 residues. Trimming took off 5 bases at V and 0 bases at J, with 11 bases between the two ends. Germline values: CDR1 LNHDA, CDR2 SQIVND (reference sequence). The CDR3 nucleotides are TGTGCCAGTAGTGGGGCCGGGGGCTCCTACGAGCAGTACTTC. Protein product: CASSGAGGSYEQYF. Full variable domain (remainder filled in from reference TRBV19 and TRBJ2-7): DGGITQSPKYLFRKEGQNVTLSCEQNLNHDAMYWYRQDPGQGLRLIYYSQIVNDFQKGDIAEGYSVSREKKESFPLTVTSAQKNPTAFYLCASSGAGGSYEQYFGPGTRLTVT.

The CDR3 DNA sequence: TGTGCCAGCAGCCCCATCCCCCTAGCGGGAGGTTCCTACAATGAGCAGTTCTTC. This encodes CASSPIPLAGGSYNEQFF. This chain links TRBV7-2 with TRBJ2-1; 11 positions match TRBD2. The CDR3 sequence is 18 residues long. Germline V gene lookup returns CDR1 SGHTA and CDR2 FQGNSA. With V trimmed by 5 bases and J by 1 base, 10 bases remained unmatched.

CDR3 sequence: CASSSSSGPYNEQFF. The CDR3 DNA sequence: TGTGCCAGCAGCTCATCTAGCGGGCCTTACAATGAGCAGTTCTTC. The V and J genes are TRBV7-6 and TRBJ2-1, with TRBD2 identical over 8 bases. With 4 bases clipped from V and 4 bases from J, the junction kept 6 bases outside the gene matches. This CDR3 contains 15 residues. Germline CDR1 and CDR2: SGHVS and FNYEAQ.

DNA of the CDR3: TGTGCCAGCAGGGGACTAGGGAATGAGCAGTTCTTC. Its protein product is CASRGLGNEQFF. The chain uses TRBV5-4 and TRBJ2-1, with 8 bases matching TRBD2. The germline V gene has CDR1 SGHNT and CDR2 YYREEE (reference sequence). The CDR3 is made up of 12 amino acids. The V segment lost 5 bases and the J segment 7 bases; nucleotides outside the gene matches: 2.